This is a list of T cell receptor beta chains from one sample in a study of blood T cell repertoires in COVID-19. Sequencing was performed with immunoSEQ multiplex PCR; in TCRdb, only in-frame clones are kept and a portion is missing. This table has 200,000 to 300,000 clones, 86% appearing once. Specimen: PBMCs or T cells enriched from blood (not recorded which). Every receptor here comes from a woman aged 35 to 49 with acute COVID-19. Both conserved end residues are trimmed from each CDR3.

v_gene,j_gene,CDR3aa
TRBV11-3,TRBJ2-7,ASSLEGTGLSYEQY
TRBV2,TRBJ2-5,ASSEGLARETQY
TRBV10-3,TRBJ1-1,AISGWRGNTEAF
TRBV19,TRBJ1-2,ASTQQGPSTGYGYT
TRBV30,TRBJ2-7,AWSKGTSPEY
TRBV19,TRBJ2-7,ASSMANRGPEQY
TRBV7-3,TRBJ2-3,ASSLTASGSPDTQY
TRBV6-6,TRBJ1-2,ASSPTGGPGIGYT
TRBV19,TRBJ1-2,ASTAPGQGNYGYT
TRBV30,TRBJ1-1,AWSQDRGTEAF
TRBV5-1,TRBJ1-6,ASSSSQNSPLH
TRBV4-2,TRBJ2-1,ASSQDPQNFNEQF
TRBV24-1,TRBJ1-3,ATSDPTGGNSGNTIY
TRBV12-3/TRBV12-4,TRBJ2-1,ASSQANEQF
TRBV30,TRBJ1-1,AWSVWGGTEAF
TRBV19,TRBJ1-2,ASSTRTGNYGYT
TRBV9,TRBJ1-4,ASSRTGVGEKLF
TRBV5-1,TRBJ2-7,ASSFRTNRDEQY
TRBV18,TRBJ1-5,ASSPPTGKGNQPQH
TRBV7-8,TRBJ2-7,ASSLEQVYEQY
TRBV7-6,TRBJ2-1,ASRAGTFQYNEQF
TRBV7-3,TRBJ2-2,ASRAGGNTGELF
TRBV19,TRBJ1-6,ASSIRGPNNSPLH
TRBV5-4,TRBJ1-4,ASSSGRDRGGEKLF
TRBV10-2,TRBJ2-1,ASKRGRDYNEQF
TRBV24-1,TRBJ2-3,ATSDFSGLSHTQY
TRBV4-1,TRBJ2-2,ASSQDWTGENTGELF
TRBV19,TRBJ2-7,ASSPAVGQSYEQY
TRBV3-1/TRBV3-2,TRBJ2-7,ASSAYTGGGYEQY
TRBV11-3,TRBJ2-1,ASSPGTSLYSEQF
TRBV7-8,TRBJ2-1,ASSRGLAGGFYNEQF
TRBV24-1,TRBJ2-3,ATGESGSTDTQY
TRBV7-9,TRBJ2-3,ASSLAGLPTDTQY
TRBV3-1/TRBV3-2,TRBJ1-2,ASSQVRRSQGDYGYT
TRBV6-2/TRBV6-3,TRBJ1-3,ASSETGFNTIY
TRBV25-1,TRBJ1-3,ASSELEESGNTIY
TRBV6-5,TRBJ1-1,ASSYDPRTMNTEAF
TRBV27,TRBJ2-7,ASSLLAGYEQY
TRBV24-1,TRBJ2-7,ATSRGLGEQY
TRBV7-2,TRBJ2-2,ASSLIAGNTGELF
TRBV9,TRBJ2-7,ASSVGGSSGYEQY
TRBV12-3/TRBV12-4,TRBJ1-2,ASSLRAIGGYT
TRBV6-5,TRBJ2-1,ASSYSGSRNEQF
TRBV18,TRBJ2-7,ASSPPQVPYYEQY
TRBV4-1,TRBJ1-4,ASSLEGGTNEKLF
TRBV7-6,TRBJ2-1,ASSFSRTAPKTYNEQF
TRBV29-1,TRBJ2-1,SVASGRSYNEQF
TRBV5-1,TRBJ2-1,ASSLAGTGVQF
TRBV10-1,TRBJ2-5,ASSETGLETQY
TRBV20-1,TRBJ2-5,SASDGGAQETQY
TRBV18,TRBJ2-7,ASSPEQGSYEQY
TRBV5-1,TRBJ2-7,ASSGRASEQY
TRBV27,TRBJ2-4,ASGILGSGNIQY
TRBV19,TRBJ2-5,ASSLGVRGGETQY
TRBV7-9,TRBJ1-1,AVGGRRSNSRESNTEAF
TRBV6-1,TRBJ1-5,ASSEWEGRFQPQH
TRBV5-6,TRBJ1-5,ASIGSLRSGNQPQH
TRBV2,TRBJ2-2,ASSVGGITGELF
TRBV6-5,TRBJ2-7,ASSSRQGPRYEQY
TRBV27,TRBJ2-7,ASSARIADRVLYEQY